Sequencing of this TCR beta chain was carried out in a study of T cells expressing NK-cell markers. Overall study results and limits: These clonotypes, the leaders elsewhere, also led the CD3+CD56-NKG2C+ fraction in a handful of donors.

Details on this clonotype: Its antigen is as yet unknown.

CDR1 and CDR2 (germline): MGHRA, YSYEKL. The CDR3 spans 16 residues. Reanalyzing the 5' RACE reads, TCRdb keeps one entry per CDR3 protein, without DNA. Its table records approximately 550,000 distinct CDR3 sequences. The gene calls are TRBV4-1 and TRBJ2-2; TCRdb returns TRBD1, unconfirmable since there is no DNA. Material: blood T cells: a sorted CD56 or NKG2C T cell subset, CD4+ or CD8+ T cells, or bulk PBMC T cells (not recorded which). The receptor was isolated from a man aged 18 to 30 in good health. The CDR3 is CASSRSQGTNTGELFF.